This is a list of T cell receptor beta chains from one sample in a study of T cell responses to AZD1222 COVID-19 vaccine. Some clones are missing from TCRdb's copy, which holds only in-frame ones; the method was immunoSEQ multiplex PCR. The data hold about 110,000 clones, with 81% observed a single time. The specimen comprised peripheral blood, sampled on day 0 of AZD1222 vaccination. These receptors all stem from an adult in good health. Both conserved end residues are part of each CDR3. A D gene is named only where the DNA matches it firmly. Rows give clone size only sometimes, using once, few, many, or a class for an expanded clone.

CDR3 | DNA | D | J | size | V
CASSPRSRTSGNGEQYF | TGTGCCAGCTCACCAAGGAGCCGGACTAGCGGGAATGGGGAGCAGTACTTC | TRBD2 | TRBJ2-7 | . | TRBV18
CASSIRPDVNEKLFF | TGTGCCAGTAGTATCAGACCGGACGTAAATGAAAAACTGTTTTTT | . | TRBJ1-4 | . | TRBV19
CASRPGQVNYGYTF | TGTGCCAGCAGACCCGGACAGGTTAACTATGGCTACACCTTC | TRBD1 | TRBJ1-2 | . | TRBV5-4
CASSLGGQGIYTF | TGTGCCAGCAGCTTGGGGGGACAGGGTATCTACACCTTC | TRBD1 | TRBJ1-2 | once | TRBV5-6
CASSESQGWQPQHF | TGTGCCAGCAGTGAATCGCAGGGCTGGCAGCCCCAGCATTTT | . | TRBJ1-5 | . | TRBV25-1
CASRRPNRAAEETQYF | TGTGCCAGCAGGCGGCCGAACAGGGCGGCAGAAGAGACCCAGTACTTC | . | TRBJ2-5 | . | TRBV6-4
CASSPFRGDLNTEAFF | TGTGCCAGCTCACCATTCAGGGGCGACCTGAACACTGAAGCTTTCTTT | . | TRBJ1-1 | . | TRBV18
CASSLADRRGYEQYF | TGTGCCAGCAGCTTGGCAGACAGAAGGGGTTACGAGCAGTACTTC | . | TRBJ2-7 | few | TRBV5-4
CASSKVYPDGNTEAFF | TGTGCCAGCAGCAAAGTATATCCGGACGGGAACACTGAAGCTTTCTTT | . | TRBJ1-1 | . | TRBV21-1
CASYPGTNSGNTIYF | TGTGCCAGTTATCCGGGGACAAACTCTGGAAACACCATATATTTT | . | TRBJ1-3 | . | TRBV28